This TCR beta chain appears in the sequencing data of a study of T cell clonotyping in hematopoietic cell transplantation. Whole-study findings and limits: CD4 and CD8 repertoire contributions could not be separated without sorting. Pathologically expanded recipient clonotypes increased progressively from day 30 to day 180 as diversity fell.

Clones were sequenced by immunoSEQ multiplex PCR, and TCRdb holds only the in-frame ones, with some missing. The sample includes about 29,000 clones, around three quarters of them seen just once. This clone was recorded once. Its matching antigen is unknown. Time point: recipient sample about 28 days before transplant, after cytoreduction. Samples: about 28 days before transplant, then days 30, 100 and 180 after. From germline, CDR1 is MGHDK and CDR2 SYGVNS. With 6 bases clipped from V and 6 bases from J, the junction kept 3 bases outside the gene matches. The CDR3 runs to 14 residues. The clonotype was recovered from a young woman with chronic myeloid leukemia. Some clones in this sample may be carry-over from other donors' samples. The chain carries TRBV25-1 and TRBJ2-1; TRBD1 agrees at 12 bases. Sample: peripheral blood mononuclear cells, taken before stem cell transplant. The CDR3 DNA follows: TGTGCCAGCAGCCGGGGACAGGGGGCCAATGAGCAGTTCTTC. This encodes CASSRGQGANEQFF. Looking up the rest from reference TRBV25-1 and TRBJ2-1 gives the full variable domain: EADIYQTPRYLVIGTGKKITLECSQTMGHDKMYWYQQDPGMELHLIHYSYGVNSTEKGDLSSESTVSRIRTEHFPLTLESARPSHTSQYLCASSRGQGANEQFFGPGTRLTVL.